The 7 T cell receptor beta chains presented below share a single source sample, sequenced in a study of shared clonotypes between healthy human individuals. Repertoires were generated with immunoSEQ multiplex PCR, while TCRdb's copy carries only in-frame clones and drops some. The sample yields some 470,000 clones, about 82% seen once. The sequencing input was PBMCs. These receptors were obtained from a woman aged 40 to 55 in good health. Some clones in this sample may be carry-over from other donors' samples.

The chain employs TRBV9 and TRBJ2-3; either TRBD1 or TRBD2 may supply D (5 bases each). Deletions cut 3 bases from V and 4 bases from J, with 18 bases between. This CDR3 comprises 16 residues. CDR1 and CDR2 (germline): SGDLS, YYNGEE. The CDR3 nucleotides read TGTGCCAGCAGCGCGAACCGGGACGAGGGGCCAGATACGCAGTATTTT. Its protein product is CASSANRDEGPDTQYF.

CDR3 amino acids: CASRPGLGYGYTF. In DNA form, the CDR3 reads TGTGCCAGCAGACCGGGACTCGGCTATGGCTACACCTTC. The V call is TRBV6-5, the J call TRBJ1-2, with a tentative D call TRBD1 (5 bases). Trimming removed 6 bases at V and 4 bases at J, with 12 bases between. Germline values: CDR1 MNHEY, CDR2 SVGAGI. The CDR3 totals 13 residues.

Comment on this clone: This sample also contains other DNA sequences that code for the same CDR3. This CDR3 reads CASSLGQGAYYGYTF. The CDR3 DNA follows: TGTGCCAGCAGTTTGGGACAGGGGGCGTACTATGGCTACACCTTC. This chain uses TRBV28 with TRBJ1-2; the match to TRBD1 covers 12 bases. The length of the CDR3 is 15 residues. Trimming at V came to 3 bases and at J to 3 bases, leaving 2 bases not matched to a gene. Per the germline V gene, CDR1 is MDHEN and CDR2 is SYDVKM.

This clone has a single count. CDR3 nucleotides: TGTGCCAGCTGGACCAGGGGGATCTACGAGCAGTACTTC. It encodes CASWTRGIYEQYF. This chain uses TRBV10-3 with TRBJ2-7; 7 bases are shared with TRBD1. Germline CDR1 reads ENHRY; CDR2 reads SYGVKD. V shed 10 bases, J shed 3 bases, and the junction held 9 bases outside the gene matches. This CDR3 comprises 13 residues.

V is TRBV27 and J is TRBJ2-7, with D hard to call. The V gene's germline CDR1 is MNHEY and CDR2 SMNVEV (reference sequence). The length of the CDR3 is 16 residues. V lost 0 bases to trimming and J lost 0 bases, with 12 bases between them. The CDR3 DNA follows: TGTGCCAGCAGTTTATCGCCGGGTCTTAACTCCTACGAGCAGTACTTC. It encodes CASSLSPGLNSYEQYF.

J is TRBJ1-3 and V is TRBV30, with D perhaps TRBD1 (5 bases). Trimming removed 1 base at V and 1 base at J, with 14 bases between. Germline values: CDR1 GTSNPN, CDR2 SVGIG (reference sequence). The CDR3 is 16 amino acids. The CDR3 loop reads CAWSAGDGTSGNTIYF. The CDR3 DNA reads TGTGCCTGGAGTGCGGGGGACGGAACTTCTGGAAACACCATATATTTT. The complete variable domain, with remaining parts taken from reference TRBV30 and TRBJ1-3, reads SQTIHQWPATLVQPVGSPLSLECTVEGTSNPNLYWYRQAAGRGLQLLFYSVGIGQISSEVPQNLSASRPQDRQFILSSKKLLLSDSGFYLCAWSAGDGTSGNTIYFGEGSWLTVV.

The chain recombines TRBV11-2 with TRBJ1-5; 10 bases match TRBD1. The CDR3 runs 18 residues. Germline V lookup: CDR1 SGHAT, CDR2 FQNNGV. The J segment lost 6 bases and the V segment lost 4 bases, leaving 15 bases of the junction unmatched. CDR3 region: CASSSKTGGAGKSQPQHF. The CDR3 DNA reads TGTGCCAGCAGCTCGAAGACAGGGGGCGCCGGGAAGAGTCAGCCCCAGCATTTT.